The entry that follows covers one T cell receptor (beta chain) sequence. Its antigen is unknown. One end of the junction is discordant with germline, which a read error may explain. The entry originates in a study of tumor and adjacent non-tumor tissue in lung cancer (dated by TCRdb to 2016 to 2019). Some background on the complete study: Of the cohort, over 9 patients had adenocarcinoma, 2 had squamous cell carcinoma and 1 had small cell lung cancer. Sequencing produced about 130 million productive TCRbeta reads in total, an average of about 4 million reads per sample. The study compared bulk TCRbeta repertoires between lung tumor tissue and matched distant non-tumor lung tissue from fewer than 18 lung cancer patients. TCRbeta CDR3 sequencing was performed on roughly 27 paired specimens, with one tumor sample and one normal lung sample collected per patient. The roughly 15 enrolled patients, of whom approximately ten were men and 5 were women, were aged roughly 30 to 76 years and were diagnosed with TNM stage I to III disease.

Preparation of the library involved multiplex PCR. Instrument used: Illumina HiSeq 2500. TCRbeta libraries were constructed through three rounds of nested PCR with primers (Table S4) according to protocols modified from ARM-PCR. Before sequencing, PCR products of 200-500 bp were cut from the gel and purified using the QIAquick gel extraction kit. The authors' analysis ran thus. Reads were cleaned with Trimmomatic, merged with FLASH into complete CDR3 sequences, and assigned to V(D)J germline segments with MiTCR. Clonal diversity was computed as the inverse Simpson's index with VDJtools. Productive reads were defined as in-frame sequences without a premature stop codon. TCRdb reworked the public reads: Q25 trimming with fastp, MiXCR clone assembly, productive beta chains retained. Rows are unified per CDR3 protein, each entry keeping the most common DNA and genes. It is TCRdb's table, rather than the study itself, that gives the V and J calls and clone size. The sample data list 70,000 to 80,000 distinct CDR3 sequences, and just under 75% of these were observed just once. Jointly, the top ten make up roughly a tenth of the sample.

The paper as a whole reports these results and caveats: The top 100 clones accounted for a significantly larger cumulative portion of the repertoire in normal lung than in tumor tissue. Because peripheral blood was not sequenced, blood TCRbeta repertoires in the lung cancer patients of the study were not examined. The sequencing platform is not named in the methods, and unique molecular identifiers are not mentioned. Significantly higher TCR diversity (inverse Simpson) was observed in tumor tissue than in normal lung tissue (roughly 470 vs 170, P = 0.0075, Mann-Whitney U test). Only about 15 patients were included in the cohort, and the need for larger samples and more detailed clinical data was noted by the authors. TCR diversity was significantly higher in younger patients, and greater tumor TCR diversity was associated with shorter overall survival and shorter disease-free survival.

The germline V gene specifies SGHAT as CDR1 and FQNNGV as CDR2. The CDR3 has 14 amino acids, counting the end cysteine and phenylalanine. The kept DNA is CDR3 alone, 42 bases in frame from the first base. RNA was isolated from bulk unsorted tissue, and RNA quality was assessed with a NanoDrop ND-1000 and an Agilent 2100. Donors were newly diagnosed lung cancer patients admitted for thoracic surgery in China between August and November 2014, without prior chemotherapy. Patients with previous radiotherapy or chemotherapy, or with another concurrent cancer, were excluded from the study. Surgical tissue pieces of roughly 1-2.2 cm3 were preserved in RNAlater solution and stored at -80 °C until use.

The sequenced sample was lung tumor tissue. The TCR was taken from a middle-aged woman with non-small cell lung cancer. The rearrangement joined TRBV11-2 to TRBJ2-1, with no confidently assigned D gene. This receptor carries the CDR3 CVSSIPGAVCQQFF. The DNA sequence reads TGTGTCAGCAGCATCCCCGGAGCCGTGTGTCAGCAGTTCTTC.